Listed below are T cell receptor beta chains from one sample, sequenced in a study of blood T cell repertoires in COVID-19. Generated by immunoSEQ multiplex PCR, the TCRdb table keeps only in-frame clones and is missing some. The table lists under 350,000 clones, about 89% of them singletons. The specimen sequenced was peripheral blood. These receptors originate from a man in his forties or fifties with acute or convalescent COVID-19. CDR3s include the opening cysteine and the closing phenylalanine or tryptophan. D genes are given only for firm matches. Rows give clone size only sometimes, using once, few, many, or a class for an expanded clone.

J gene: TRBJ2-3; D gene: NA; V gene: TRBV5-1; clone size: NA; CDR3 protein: CASSPASGVTDTQYF; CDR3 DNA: TGCGCCAGCAGCCCGGCCTCGGGTGTCACAGATACGCAGTATTTT
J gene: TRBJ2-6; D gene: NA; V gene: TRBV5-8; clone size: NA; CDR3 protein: CATRPRGHEGANVLTF; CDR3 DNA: TGTGCCACCCGCCCGCGAGGGCACGAAGGTGCCAACGTCCTGACTTTC
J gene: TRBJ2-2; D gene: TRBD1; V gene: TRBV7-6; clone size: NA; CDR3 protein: CASRLGGEVNTGELFF; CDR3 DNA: TGTGCCAGCAGACTAGGGGGCGAGGTGAACACCGGGGAGCTGTTTTTT
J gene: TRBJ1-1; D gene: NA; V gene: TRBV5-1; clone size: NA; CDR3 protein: CASSLDSNTEAFF; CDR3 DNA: TGCGCCAGCAGCCTCGACAGTAACACTGAAGCTTTCTTT
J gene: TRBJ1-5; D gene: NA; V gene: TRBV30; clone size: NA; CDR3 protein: CAWSSGGGNQPQHF; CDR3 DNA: TGTGCCTGGAGTAGCGGGGGTGGTAATCAGCCCCAGCATTTT
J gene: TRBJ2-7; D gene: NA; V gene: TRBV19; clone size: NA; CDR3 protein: CASSREGSYEQYF; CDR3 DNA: TGTGCCAGTAGCAGGGAAGGGTCCTACGAGCAGTACTTC
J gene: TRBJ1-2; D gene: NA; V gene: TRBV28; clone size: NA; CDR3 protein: CASSLSSRTGGYTF; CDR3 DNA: TGTGCCAGCAGTTTAAGTAGCCGGACGGGAGGCTACACCTTC
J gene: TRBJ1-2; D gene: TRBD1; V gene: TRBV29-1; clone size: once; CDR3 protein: CSVEDGQATSYGYTF; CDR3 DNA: TGCAGCGTTGAAGATGGACAGGCTACTAGCTATGGCTACACCTTC
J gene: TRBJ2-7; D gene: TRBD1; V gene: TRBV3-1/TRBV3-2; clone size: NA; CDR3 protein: CASRPQGRGYEQYF; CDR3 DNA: TGTGCCAGCAGACCACAGGGGAGAGGCTACGAGCAGTACTTC
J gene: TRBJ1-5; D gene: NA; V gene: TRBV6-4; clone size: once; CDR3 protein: CASSDSSGIRFNQPQHF; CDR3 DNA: TGTGCCAGCAGTGACTCGTCAGGGATACGTTTCAATCAGCCCCAGCATTTT
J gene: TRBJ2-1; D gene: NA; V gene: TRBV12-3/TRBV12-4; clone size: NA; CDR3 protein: CASSLGVGDEQFF; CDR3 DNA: TGTGCCAGCAGTTTAGGGGTCGGGGATGAGCAGTTCTTC
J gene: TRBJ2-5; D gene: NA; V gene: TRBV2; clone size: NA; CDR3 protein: CASSLFETQYF; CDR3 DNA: TGTGCCAGCAGTCTGTTCGAGACCCAGTACTTC
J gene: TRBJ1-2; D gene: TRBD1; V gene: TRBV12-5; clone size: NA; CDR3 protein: CASGFDRVGYYGYTF; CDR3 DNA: TGTGCTAGTGGTTTCGACAGGGTAGGGTACTATGGCTACACCTTC
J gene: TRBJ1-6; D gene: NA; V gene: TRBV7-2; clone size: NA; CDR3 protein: CASSHREYNSPLHF; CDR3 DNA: TGTGCCAGCAGCCACCGGGAATATAATTCACCCCTCCACTTT
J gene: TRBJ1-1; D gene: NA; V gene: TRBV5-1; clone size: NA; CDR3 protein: CASSLGPGENAEAFF; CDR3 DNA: TGCGCCAGCAGCTTGGGCCCGGGGGAAAACGCTGAAGCTTTCTTT